A selection of T cell receptor beta chains follows, all from one sample in a study of cytomegalovirus exposure and HLA in healthy donors. Profiled with immunoSEQ multiplex PCR; TCRdb holds only in-frame clones, not every one. The sample holds under 200,000 clones, 77% seen once. The sequenced sample was PBMCs. These receptors all stem from a woman between 40 and 55 years old in good health and CMV-seropositive. Both conserved end residues are part of each CDR3. The order of the fields is clone size, CDR3 length, J gene, V gene, CDR3 protein. Rows give clone size only sometimes, using once, few, many, or a class for an expanded clone.

NA | 15 | TRBJ1-3 | TRBV7-2 | CASSHDGRSGNTIYF
once | 16 | TRBJ2-5 | TRBV5-8 | CASSLGSGTGYETQYF
NA | 14 | TRBJ2-1 | TRBV18 | CASSAGGSYNEQFF
NA | 17 | TRBJ1-1 | TRBV27 | CASSFYWTEVEDTEAFF
NA | 12 | TRBJ2-7 | TRBV2 | CASSDEGSEQYF
few | 15 | TRBJ2-2 | TRBV4-3 | CASSSGGEVTGELFF
few | 17 | TRBJ2-2 | TRBV5-1 | CASSFIAGVSGTGELFF
NA | 17 | TRBJ2-5 | TRBV10-1 | CASSESPPGQGEGTQYF
NA | 15 | TRBJ2-5 | TRBV19 | CASSMTSGIGETQYF
NA | 13 | TRBJ1-5 | TRBV18 | CASSLGEDQPQHF
NA | 13 | TRBJ1-2 | TRBV18 | CASSPPGGVGYTF
NA | 16 | TRBJ1-2 | TRBV5-4 | CASSSQQGQGAYGYTF
NA | 15 | TRBJ1-1 | TRBV13 | CASSLIPFMNTEAFF
NA | 17 | TRBJ1-3 | TRBV21-1 | CASSPPPTGTCGNTIYF
NA | 15 | TRBJ2-7 | TRBV6-5 | CASSYRSGGAYEQYF
once | 15 | TRBJ2-1 | TRBV6-5 | CASSLARSSYNEQFF
NA | 15 | TRBJ2-3 | TRBV30 | CAWNLRATSTDTQYF
NA | 17 | TRBJ2-1 | TRBV18 | CASSPGLAGSGYNEQFF
NA | 13 | TRBJ1-1 | TRBV7-2 | CASSLGNSAGAFF
NA | 12 | TRBJ1-1 | TRBV7-9 | CASSFFGGGTFF
once | 14 | TRBJ2-7 | TRBV5-6 | CASSSPGGPYEQYF
NA | 14 | TRBJ2-7 | TRBV7-2 | CASSLVGAGDEQYF
NA | 15 | TRBJ2-7 | TRBV11-3 | CASSQSGLSDYEQYF
NA | 13 | TRBJ1-1 | TRBV5-1 | CASSLQGSTEAFF
NA | 14 | TRBJ1-1 | TRBV7-2 | CASRIGQGGGEAFF
NA | 15 | TRBJ2-2 | TRBV19 | CASNGLAANTGELFF
few | 15 | TRBJ2-2 | TRBV7-9 | CASSRGQGSTGELFF
NA | 17 | TRBJ2-7 | TRBV5-8 | CASSKGLAGVSSYEQYF
NA | 13 | NA | TRBV6-1 | CASRIGQDYEQYF
NA | 16 | TRBJ2-4 | TRBV5-1 | CASSLGTAQAKNIQYF
medium-sized | 15 | TRBJ1-2 | TRBV5-4 | CASSSSSGTAYGYTF
NA | 15 | TRBJ2-7 | TRBV2 | CASSEALGRAKGQYF
few | 12 | TRBJ2-5 | TRBV7-8 | CASSSHQETQYF
once | 13 | TRBJ1-5 | TRBV7-6 | CASSLGLRQPQHF
once | 16 | TRBJ2-1 | TRBV14 | CASSQWAGSSYNEQFF
few | 12 | TRBJ2-3 | TRBV9 | CASSGTGRAQYF
NA | 16 | TRBJ2-3 | TRBV5-1 | CASSLVGLAGQDTQYF
NA | 14 | TRBJ2-3 | TRBV7-2 | CASSRDRNTDTQYF
NA | 15 | TRBJ1-1 | TRBV7-8 | CASSFDAGMNTEAFF
NA | 15 | TRBJ2-1 | TRBV19 | CASSIGPGSYNEQFF
NA | 15 | TRBJ2-7 | TRBV9 | CASSPRGTDTYEQYF
NA | 17 | TRBJ2-1 | TRBV11-3 | CASSPRISGLEYNEQFF
NA | 13 | TRBJ2-1 | TRBV5-1 | CASSSQGGHEQFF
NA | 17 | TRBJ2-6 | TRBV7-2 | CASSLSGTGPGANVLTF
NA | 13 | TRBJ1-2 | TRBV6-1 | CASSARQGYGYTF
few | 14 | TRBJ2-3 | TRBV19 | CASSIAGSTDTQYF
NA | 13 | TRBJ2-7 | TRBV19 | CATQGRLGGEQYF
NA | 13 | TRBJ2-7 | TRBV5-4 | CASSLMGGNEQYF
NA | 14 | TRBJ1-2 | TRBV5-1 | CASSTGGSNYGYTF
NA | 16 | TRBJ1-3 | TRBV25-1 | CASSGNTVISGNTIYF
few | 14 | TRBJ2-3 | TRBV19 | CASSISGRGDTQYF
NA | 16 | TRBJ2-3 | TRBV7-2 | CASSLERRGGTDTQYF
NA | 16 | TRBJ1-2 | TRBV5-1 | CASSFTTGSLGYGYTF
few | 13 | TRBJ1-1 | TRBV4-3 | CASSYRLNTEAFF